The 32 T cell receptor beta chains listed next were all sequenced from one sample in a study of blood T cells in healthy people across ages. Combining a sample-barcoded 5' primer with a J-beta primer mix, a second PCR ran for roughly 7 to 12 cycles. TCRdb analysed the 5' RACE reads with MiXCR anew, one entry per CDR3 protein. Of 1.5 million or so distinct CDR3 sequences listed, 35% to 45% are singletons. The material sequenced was blood. These receptors were obtained from a woman aged 18-29 years in good health.

The rearrangement uses TRBV27 and TRBJ2-1; the D gene could be TRBD1 or TRBD2 (5 bases each). V dropped 7 bases and J dropped 7 bases, with 20 bases sitting between them. CDR3 length: 15 amino acids. Germline values: CDR1 MNHEY, CDR2 SMNVEV (reference sequence). CDR3 in amino acids: CASTPLGGEGNEQFF. The CDR3 coding sequence is TGTGCCAGCACTCCTCTGGGCGGAGAGGGGAATGAGCAGTTCTTC.

This clonotype was found many times. The chain combines TRBV28 with TRBJ2-7, with TRBD2 matching 10 bases. The CDR3 is 16 residues long. Germline V CDR1 and CDR2: MDHEN, SYDVKM. V was pared by 2 bases and J by 5 bases, with 9 bases of the junction left unmatched. CDR3 residues: CASSLPSSGGRHEQYF. The CDR3 coding sequence is TGTGCCAGCAGTTTACCGAGTAGCGGGGGGCGGCACGAGCAGTACTTC.

This clonotype was recorded a few times. The chain recombines TRBV6-6 with TRBJ2-3, with TRBD1 matching over 11 bases. The CDR3 extends over 13 amino acids. V dropped 10 bases and J dropped 4; count of bases not matched to a gene: 4. Germline V CDR1 and CDR2: MNHNY, SVGAGI (reference sequence). The CDR3 DNA sequence: TGTGCCACGGACAGGGGGCGAGCAGATACGCAGTATTTT. Its translation is CATDRGRADTQYF.

In regard to this clonotype: The junction departs from the called germline gene at one end, perhaps through a read error. This chain links TRBV25-1 with TRBJ2-1; 7 bases line up with TRBD2. The CDR3 contains 16 residues. The germline V gene encodes CDR1 MGHDK and CDR2 SYGVNS. The CDR3 DNA reads as TGTGCCAGCAGTGAAGGCGGGAGCGACTCCTACAAGGAGCAGTTCTTC. This encodes CASSEGGSDSYKEQFF. The entire variable domain, with the rest obtained from reference TRBV25-1 and TRBJ2-1, is as follows: EADIYQTPRYLVIGTGKKITLECSQTMGHDKMYWYQQDPGMELHLIHYSYGVNSTEKGDLSSESTVSRIRTEHFPLTLESARPSHTSQYLCASSEGGSDSYKEQFFGPGTRLTVL.

This sequence joins TRBV4-2 and TRBJ1-1, with a weak D call TRBD1 (5 bases). The V gene's germline CDR1 is LGHNA and CDR2 YNFKEQ. This CDR3 spans 13 amino acids. Deletions cut 4 bases from V and 8 bases from J, with 14 bases between. The CDR3 region has the DNA TGTGCCAGCAGCCCAGATCAGGGCCGGGAAGCTTTCTTT. Residues: CASSPDQGREAFF.

There are a few counts of this clonotype. This chain links TRBV25-1 with TRBJ1-5; TRBD1 might be the D (6 bases). The CDR3 has 16 amino acids. V was shortened by 3 bases and J by 4 bases, with 16 bases between the two germline ends. The V gene's germline CDR1 is MGHDK and CDR2 SYGVNS. CDR3 DNA sequence: TGTGCCAGCAGTGAGCCGGGGGCGGAGGGGAATCAGCCCCAGCATTTT. This translates into CASSEPGAEGNQPQHF.

V gene TRBV11-2 combines with J gene TRBJ2-3, with D unclear. Trimming pared 4 bases from V and 4 bases from J, leaving 24 bases between. The CDR3 has 18 residues. Per the germline V gene, CDR1 is SGHAT and CDR2 is FQNNGV. In nucleotides, the CDR3 is TGTGCCAGCAGCTCATATACCCCCAGCGAACGGCGACCAGATACGCAGTATTTT. It specifies CASSSYTPSERRPDTQYF.

This clonotype has just a few counts. The chain employs TRBV20-1 and TRBJ2-1, with 7 bases matching TRBD2. The trim removed 5 bases at V and 0 bases at J, leaving 7 bases unmatched. The CDR3 totals 15 residues. Germline lookup yields CDR1 DFQATT and CDR2 SNEGSKA (reference sequence). The CDR3 DNA is TGCAGTGCTCGGGGCGGCGGGAGCTCCTACAATGAGCAGTTCTTC. Amino acid sequence: CSARGGGSSYNEQFF.

Worth noting for this clonotype: This clone may be a read error of a much larger clone one base away. The chain combines TRBV5-1 with TRBJ2-5; D is unresolved. The DNA matches TRBJ2-7 better at its end, which makes the J call doubtful. CDR3 length: 15 residues. CDR1 is SGHRS and CDR2 is YFSETQ in the germline V gene. The CDR3 region is CASSLGWQLSHEQYF. CDR3 nucleotides: TGCGCCAGCAGCTTGGGGTGGCAGTTGAGCCACGAGCAGTACTTC.

This clonotype was observed a single time. The chain uses TRBV7-2 and TRBJ1-1; 7 bases line up with TRBD1. Germline assignment: CDR1 SGHTA and CDR2 FQGNSA. V gave up 4 bases and J gave up 8 bases; unmatched junction bases: 13. The CDR3 spans 15 residues. The CDR3 DNA sequence: TGTGCCAGCAGCTCCCTCGGGGGCCAGGGGGGGGAAGCTTTCTTT. Translated, it gives CASSSLGGQGGEAFF.

This clonotype turned up a few times. The chain joins TRBV5-1 to TRBJ1-2; tentative D call: TRBD1 (5 bases). CDR3 length equals 14 residues. V lost 0 bases and J 7 bases, leaving 13 bases between the germline ends. The germline V gene encodes CDR1 SGHRS and CDR2 YFSETQ. CDR3 bases: TGCGCCAGCAGCTTGGAGACAAGGGGCGGTGGCTACACCTTC. Protein product: CASSLETRGGGYTF.

This chain joins TRBV29-1 and TRBJ2-1, with D perhaps matching TRBD1 (6 bases). V lost 6 bases and J 8 bases, leaving 8 bases between the germline ends. The CDR3 sequence is 10 residues long. Germline CDR1 reads SQVTM; CDR2 reads ANQGSEA. This CDR3 reads CSVDSHEQFF. In DNA form, the CDR3 reads TGCAGCGTGGACAGTCATGAGCAGTTCTTC.

There are a few counts of this clonotype. The rearrangement links TRBV25-1 to TRBJ2-3; tentative D call: TRBD2 (5 bases). The CDR3 contains 13 residues. Germline CDR1 and CDR2: MGHDK and SYGVNS. V was pared by 6 bases and J by 3 bases, with 10 bases between. Here the CDR3 DNA reads TGTGCCAGCAGCGGGATGTCGACAGATACGCAGTATTTT. Its protein product is CASSGMSTDTQYF.

The V and J genes are TRBV2 and TRBJ2-2, with D hard to call. The CDR3 length is 11 residues. V was cut by 7 bases and J by 8 bases, with 8 bases left in between. Germline-derived CDR1 and CDR2 are SNHLY and FYNNEI. The CDR3 region has the DNA TGTGCCAGCAATTCGTATGGGGAGCTGTTTTTT. Its translation: CASNSYGELFF.

The chain combines TRBV27 with TRBJ1-6; D is uncertain. This CDR3 comprises 13 residues. CDR1 is MNHEY, CDR2 SMNVEV, per germline (reference sequence). Trimming removed 5 bases from V and 10 bases from J, with 12 bases in between. In nucleotides, the CDR3 is TGTGCCAGCAGTCCGAATTTAGGCTCACCCCTCCACTTT. Protein product: CASSPNLGSPLHF.

This chain joins TRBV20-1 and TRBJ2-7; 10 bases are a match to TRBD1. This CDR3 has 18 amino acids. Per the germline V gene, CDR1 is DFQATT and CDR2 is SNEGSKA (reference sequence). With 1 base clipped from V and 0 bases from J, the junction kept 12 bases outside the gene matches. CDR3 DNA: TGCAGTGCTAGAGTTGGAGGACAGGGGGGGCTAAGCTCCTACGAGCAGTACTTC. It is translated as CSARVGGQGGLSSYEQYF.

J is TRBJ1-2 and V is TRBV6-5, with unresolved D. CDR1 is MNHEY and CDR2 is SVGAGI in the germline V gene. The germline V and J ends were trimmed by 2 bases and 0 bases, with 16 bases remaining between them. The CDR3 is 17 residues long. CDR3 sequence: CASSYAYSHSANYGYTF. The CDR3 DNA sequence: TGTGCCAGCAGTTACGCATACAGCCATTCCGCTAACTATGGCTACACCTTC.

The chain uses TRBV7-2 and TRBJ1-1; D possibly corresponds to TRBD1 (6 bases). Trimming shortened V by 5 bases and J by 4 bases, and 32 bases separated the two germline ends. This CDR3 spans 20 amino acids. Germline assignment: CDR1 SGHTA and CDR2 FQGNSA. CDR3 residues: CASSPIISILWGRGSTEAFF. CDR3 bases: TGTGCCAGCAGCCCCATAATTTCGATTTTGTGGGGGAGGGGGAGCACTGAAGCTTTCTTT.

This clonotype appeared many times. The chain couples TRBV29-1 to TRBJ1-5; D is uncertain. This CDR3 spans 13 amino acids. Looked up from germline, CDR1 is SQVTM and CDR2 is ANQGSEA. V lost 4 bases to trimming and J lost 2 bases, with 9 bases between them. CDR3: CSVVPVGNQPQHF. The CDR3 DNA sequence: TGCAGCGTTGTCCCGGTGGGCAATCAGCCCCAGCATTTT.

V usage is TRBV4-1 and J usage is TRBJ2-3; 12 positions agree with TRBD2. Germline assignment: CDR1 MGHRA and CDR2 YSYEKL. CDR3 length: 20 amino acids. Trimming at V came to 1 base and at J to 2 bases, leaving 13 bases not matched to a gene. CDR3 nucleotide sequence: TGCGCCAGCAGCCAAGGTTCTAGCGGGGGGGCTCTCCGTCTCACAGATACGCAGTATTTT. Residues: CASSQGSSGGALRLTDTQYF.

This clonotype was found a few times. The V gene is TRBV2, the J gene TRBJ2-5, with 11 bases fitting TRBD2. The CDR3 is 16 amino acids. Germline V lookup: CDR1 SNHLY, CDR2 FYNNEI. Germline trimming cut 6 bases from V and 3 bases from J; bases unmatched to any gene: 9. The CDR3 loop reads CASSGILAGEEETQYF. The CDR3 region has the DNA TGTGCCAGCAGCGGAATACTAGCGGGAGAGGAAGAGACCCAGTACTTC.

The rearrangement uses TRBV7-9 and TRBJ1-4; a possible D gene is TRBD1 (6 bases). The germline V gene has CDR1 SEHNR and CDR2 FQNEAQ (reference sequence). The V end was cut by 2 bases, the J end by 1 base, with 11 bases between. The CDR3 totals 16 residues. For the CDR3, the DNA is TGTGCCAGCAGCTTAAGGGGGGCAGGAACTAATGAAAAACTGTTTTTT. It codes for CASSLRGAGTNEKLFF.

V and J are TRBV7-2 and TRBJ2-1, with 7 bases identical to TRBD2. The CDR3 is 16 residues long. Germline V gene data show CDR1 as SGHTA and CDR2 as FQGNSA. Losses at the gene ends were 5 bases for V and 8 bases for J; bases not matched to a gene: 15. CDR3 DNA: TGTGCCAGCAGCCGTTCTGTGGCGGGAGAGCGGGATGAGCAGTTCTTC. Encoded protein: CASSRSVAGERDEQFF.

This clonotype was counted a few times. This rearrangement joins TRBV3-1 to TRBJ1-2, with 7 bases fitting TRBD1. The trim removed 4 bases at V and 0 bases at J, leaving 14 bases unmatched. CDR1 and CDR2 from the germline V gene are LGHDT and YNNKEL (reference sequence). This CDR3 is 18 amino acids long. This CDR3 reads CASSPEHPDRVANYGYTF. The CDR3 DNA follows: TGTGCCAGCAGCCCAGAACACCCAGACAGGGTTGCTAACTATGGCTACACCTTC.

The chain joins TRBV2 to TRBJ2-5; TRBD2 is a possible D gene (6 bases). V was clipped by 1 base and J by 10 bases, with 10 bases between them. Germline values: CDR1 SNHLY, CDR2 FYNNEI. This CDR3 has 12 amino acids. CDR3 bases: TGTGCCAGCAGTGAAGGTTGGAGGGGCCAGTACTTC. Translation gives CASSEGWRGQYF. The complete variable domain, with remaining parts taken from reference TRBV2 and TRBJ2-5, reads EPEVTQTPSHQVTQMGQEVILRCVPISNHLYFYWYRQILGQKVEFLVSFYNNEISEKSEIFDDQFSVERPDGSNFTLKIRSTKLEDSAMYFCASSEGWRGQYFGPGTRLLVL.

This chain connects TRBV4-2 to TRBJ1-2; D might be TRBD1 (5 bases). The germline V gene has CDR1 LGHNA and CDR2 YNFKEQ. V lost 5 bases, J lost 4 bases, and 23 bases lay in between. The CDR3 runs to 17 residues. The CDR3: CASSNSAGEGGGYGYTF. The CDR3 DNA reads as TGTGCCAGCAGCAATTCCGCGGGGGAGGGTGGAGGCTATGGCTACACCTTC.

The V gene is TRBV6-1, the J gene TRBJ2-7; 9 positions agree with TRBD2. The CDR3 extends over 14 amino acids. Germline trimming cut 2 bases from V and 2 bases from J; bases unmatched to any gene: 1. In germline, CDR1 is MNHNS, CDR2 SASEGT. CDR3 protein: CASSERGGAYEQYF. DNA for the CDR3: TGTGCCAGCAGTGAACGCGGGGGGGCCTACGAGCAGTACTTC.

The genes are TRBV30 and TRBJ1-4, with 9 bases lining up with TRBD1. The CDR3 is 13 residues long. The trim removed 3 bases at V and 9 bases at J, leaving 5 bases unmatched. Germline V gives CDR1 GTSNPN, CDR2 SVGIG (reference sequence). The CDR3 region is CAWRRTGVKKLFF. CDR3 DNA sequence: TGTGCCTGGAGACGGACAGGGGTTAAAAAACTGTTTTTT.

V gene TRBV21-1 combines with J gene TRBJ2-3; the table's D call, TRBD1, was not checked against the DNA. TRBV21-1 is an annotated pseudogene. The CDR3 has 15 amino acids. The CDR3 here is CASSKWGGLTDTQYF. The DNA of the CDR3 is TGTGCCAGCAGCAAGTGGGGGGGCCTCACAGATACGCAGTATTTT.

The chain employs TRBV10-2 and TRBJ1-1, with D perhaps matching TRBD1 (6 bases). This CDR3 comprises 16 residues. Trimming pared 0 bases from V and 0 bases from J, leaving 11 bases between. CDR1 is WSHSY, CDR2 SAAADI, per germline. The CDR3 loop reads CASSESGAVMNTEAFF. CDR3 coding DNA: TGCGCCAGCAGTGAGTCGGGGGCAGTCATGAACACTGAAGCTTTCTTT.

This clonotype has only one observation. The V and J genes are TRBV21-1 and TRBJ2-7; the D segment call TRBD2 is taken from the table without a DNA check. TRBV21-1 is a pseudogene locus. The CDR3 loop spans 16 amino acids. DNA for the CDR3: TGTGCCAGCAGCCTGCGAGGAGGGAGTGTTTACAATGAGCAGTACTTC. Translated: CASSLRGGSVYNEQYF.

This clonotype was counted only a few times. The rearrangement uses TRBV30 and TRBJ1-2; the D gene is possibly TRBD1 (6 bases). V lost 1 base, J lost 7 bases, and 10 bases lay in between. The CDR3 sequence is 12 residues long. Germline V gives CDR1 GTSNPN, CDR2 SVGIG (reference sequence). CDR3 sequence reads: CAWSETGAGYTF. The CDR3 DNA follows: TGTGCCTGGAGTGAGACAGGCGCTGGCTACACCTTC.